Sequencing of this TCR beta chain was carried out in a study of blood T cells in healthy people across ages (dated by TCRdb to about 2015). Regarding the complete study: Template switching captured roughly one uniquely barcoded TCR beta cDNA molecule per two T cells in model experiments. To avoid experimental bias, donors of different ages were distributed randomly across sequencing lanes. Four age groups were formed from the donors: young (average 16 years), middle-aged (just under 40), aged (more than 55) and long-lived (about 80). Age-related changes in TCR beta repertoire diversity were measured in the study by deep sequencing normalized with unique cDNA molecular identifiers. Two additional independent replicas of 1 million unique cDNA reads from the same blood draw were analyzed for two donors (one aged 18 to 29 and one aged 80 or older).

Receptor amplification or capture employed 5' RACE. The sequencer listed for this sample is Illumina HiSeq 2500. A second PCR of about 6 to 11 cycles was performed with a sample-barcoded 5' primer and a J-beta primer mix. A unique molecular identifier was introduced onto each TCR beta cDNA molecule by a template-switch 5' adaptor carrying 12 random nucleotides. At least 2.5 million CDR3-containing paired-end reads were obtained from each sample. All of the RNA was converted into first-strand cDNA using the Mint cDNA synthesis kit, with a TRBC-specific oligonucleotide serving as the primer. After uracil-DNA glycosylase treatment, a first 18-cycle PCR used universal primers M1SS and BC2_uni_R on all cDNA. Concerning the study's data processing: Each sample was normalized by randomly selecting 1 million high-quality reads, each carrying a distinct molecular identifier. Reads with shared molecular identifiers were discarded instead of being binned into consensus sequences. MiTCR, set to a Q25 quality threshold and the strictest error-elimination algorithm, was used for CDR3 identification, clonotype clustering and error correction. A nonparametric unseen species model using Euler transformation provided a lower-bound estimate of total TCR beta diversity. TCRdb trimmed the raw reads at Q25, called clones with MiXCR and kept productive beta chains. Rows with one shared CDR3 protein collapse into an entry with the most common genes and DNA. The V and J calls and clone size are TCRdb's, not the authors'. This sample holds hundreds of thousands of distinct CDR3 sequences; under 50% were observed only once. The top ten clonotypes cover over 10% of the sample.

Results and caveats for the whole study, not just this receptor: As age increased, observed TCR beta diversity per million T cells dropped in a roughly linear way, and a significant reduction was already evident by age 40. A strong correlation was found between observed TCR beta diversity and the percentage of naive T cells measured by flow cytometry. Since profiling was done on bulk unsorted PBMCs, naive and antigen-experienced compartments could not be conclusively compared. Estimates of total diversity based on one million sequenced T cells were regarded as lower bounds and as underestimates. Compared with the aged group, the long-lived group had more naive CD4+ T cells, fewer expanded clones and increased TCR diversity, a pattern suggesting age selection. Because the CMV infection status of the donors was unknown, age-related changes in expanded clonotypes may potentially have been confounded.

A note on this clonotype: It has no known antigen specificity. No much larger clone exists at a distance of one base, and base qualities are not known.

Donors were under 40 systemically healthy Caucasian individuals from Russia aged roughly 6 to 90 years. Around 10 milliliters of peripheral blood were drawn from each donor into EDTA-treated Vacutainer tubes. Ficoll-Paque density-gradient centrifugation was used to isolate PBMCs, with at least 6.5 million per sample. Trizol reagent was used to extract total RNA from the PBMCs, yielding at least 5 micrograms per sample. The percentages of naive CD45RAhigh/CD27high T cells were determined by flow cytometry on a PBMC aliquot from every donor. Trimming leaves V shorter by 5 bases and J shorter by 2 bases, with the junction holding 6 bases beyond the gene matches. The cysteine opens and the phenylalanine closes a CDR3 of 15 amino acids. Only CDR3 DNA is held: 45 bases, read in frame from base 1.

Sequencing was done on a sample of blood. In this chain, TRBV12-3 or TRBV12-4 is recombined with TRBJ2-5; a stretch of 9 junction bases matches TRBD1. The clonotype comes from a man aged 25-45 years in good health. The sequence in DNA is TGTGCCAGCAGTCAGACAGGGGGTCGTCAAGAGACCCAGTACTTC. Translated, this is CASSQTGGRQETQYF.